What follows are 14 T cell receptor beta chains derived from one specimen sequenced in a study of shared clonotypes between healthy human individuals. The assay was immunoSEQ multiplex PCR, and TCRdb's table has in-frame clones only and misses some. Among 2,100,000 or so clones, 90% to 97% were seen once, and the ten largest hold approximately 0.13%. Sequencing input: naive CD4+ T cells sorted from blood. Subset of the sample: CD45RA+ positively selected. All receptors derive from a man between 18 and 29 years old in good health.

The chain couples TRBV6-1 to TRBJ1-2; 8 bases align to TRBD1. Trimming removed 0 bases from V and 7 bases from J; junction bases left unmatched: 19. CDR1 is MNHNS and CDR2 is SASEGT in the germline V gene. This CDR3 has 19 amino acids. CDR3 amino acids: CASSEANFWTGWPVSGYTF. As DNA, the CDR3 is TGTGCCAGCAGTGAAGCGAACTTCTGGACAGGGTGGCCTGTTAGTGGCTACACCTTC.

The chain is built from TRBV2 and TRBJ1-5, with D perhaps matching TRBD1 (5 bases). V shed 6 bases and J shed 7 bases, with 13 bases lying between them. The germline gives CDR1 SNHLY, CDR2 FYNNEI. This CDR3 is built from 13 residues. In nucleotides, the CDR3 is TGTGCCAGCAGGGCAGGGCTAGCGCAGCCCCAGCATTTT. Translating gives CASRAGLAQPQHF.

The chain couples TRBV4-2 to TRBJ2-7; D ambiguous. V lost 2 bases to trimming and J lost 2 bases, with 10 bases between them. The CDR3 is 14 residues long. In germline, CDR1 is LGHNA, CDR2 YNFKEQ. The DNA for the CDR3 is TGTGCCAGCAGCCAACTCCCCCAAACCTACGAGCAGTACTTC. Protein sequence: CASSQLPQTYEQYF.

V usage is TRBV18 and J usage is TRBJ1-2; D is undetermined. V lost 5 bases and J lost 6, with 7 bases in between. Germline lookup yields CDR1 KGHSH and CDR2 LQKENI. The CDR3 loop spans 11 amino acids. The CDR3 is CASSAGDGYTF. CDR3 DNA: TGTGCCAGCTCAGCCGGAGATGGCTACACCTTC.

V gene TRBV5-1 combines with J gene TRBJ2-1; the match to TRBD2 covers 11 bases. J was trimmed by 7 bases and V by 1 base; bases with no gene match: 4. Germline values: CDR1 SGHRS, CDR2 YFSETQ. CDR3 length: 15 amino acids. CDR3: CASSLNSGRANEQFF. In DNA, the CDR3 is TGCGCCAGCAGCTTGAATAGCGGGAGGGCGAATGAGCAGTTCTTC.

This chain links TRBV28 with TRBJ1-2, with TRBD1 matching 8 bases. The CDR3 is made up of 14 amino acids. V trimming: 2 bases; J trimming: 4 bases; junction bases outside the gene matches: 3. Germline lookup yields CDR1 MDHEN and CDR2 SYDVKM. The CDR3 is CASSLGQGTYGYTF. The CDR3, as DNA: TGTGCCAGCAGTTTAGGACAGGGAACCTATGGCTACACCTTC.

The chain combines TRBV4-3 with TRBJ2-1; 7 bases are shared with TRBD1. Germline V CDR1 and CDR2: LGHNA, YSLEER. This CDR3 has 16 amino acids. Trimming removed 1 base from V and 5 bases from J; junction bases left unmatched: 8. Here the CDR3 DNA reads TGCGCCAGCAGCCAAGCGGGACAGAGGGATGACAATGAGCAGTTCTTC. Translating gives CASSQAGQRDDNEQFF.

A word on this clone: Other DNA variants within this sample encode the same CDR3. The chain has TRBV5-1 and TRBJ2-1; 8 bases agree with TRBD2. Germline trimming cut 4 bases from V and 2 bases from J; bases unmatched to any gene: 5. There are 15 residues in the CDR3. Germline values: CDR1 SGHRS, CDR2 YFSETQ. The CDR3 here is CASSPRGGPYNEQFF. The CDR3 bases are TGCGCCAGCAGCCCGCGCGGGGGGCCCTACAATGAGCAGTTCTTC.

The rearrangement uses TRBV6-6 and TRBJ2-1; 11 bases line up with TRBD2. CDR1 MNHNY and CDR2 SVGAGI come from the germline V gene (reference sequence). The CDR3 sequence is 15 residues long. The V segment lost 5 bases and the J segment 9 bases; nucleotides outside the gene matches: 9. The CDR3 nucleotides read TGTGCCAGCAGTGTTACTAGCGGGAGTGTCGGTGAGCAGTTCTTC. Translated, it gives CASSVTSGSVGEQFF.

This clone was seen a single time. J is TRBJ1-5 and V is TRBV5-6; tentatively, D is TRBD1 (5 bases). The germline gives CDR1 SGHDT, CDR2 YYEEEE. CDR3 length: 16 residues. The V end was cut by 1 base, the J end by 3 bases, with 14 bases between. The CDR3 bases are TGTGCCAGCAGCTTGTGGGGGGGTTATACCAATCAGCCCCAGCATTTT. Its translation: CASSLWGGYTNQPQHF.

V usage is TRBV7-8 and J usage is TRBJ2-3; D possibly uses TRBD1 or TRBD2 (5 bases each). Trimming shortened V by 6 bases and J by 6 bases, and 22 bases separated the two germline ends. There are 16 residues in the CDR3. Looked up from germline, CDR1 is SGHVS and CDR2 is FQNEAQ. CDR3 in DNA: TGTGCCAGCAGTCCTACTTCCGGGACCTCCGGGGATACGCAGTATTTT. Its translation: CASSPTSGTSGDTQYF.

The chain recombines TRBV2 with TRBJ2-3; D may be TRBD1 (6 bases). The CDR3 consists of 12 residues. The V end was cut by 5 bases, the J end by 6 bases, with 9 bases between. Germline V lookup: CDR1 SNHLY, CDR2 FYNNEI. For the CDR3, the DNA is TGTGCCAGCAGTACAGGGTCCGATACGCAGTATTTT. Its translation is CASSTGSDTQYF.

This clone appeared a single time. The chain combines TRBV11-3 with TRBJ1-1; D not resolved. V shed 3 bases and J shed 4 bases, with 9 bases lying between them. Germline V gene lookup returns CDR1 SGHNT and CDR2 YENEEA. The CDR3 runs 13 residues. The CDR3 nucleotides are TGTGCCAGCAGCTTTACTGTCTCCACTGAAGCTTTCTTT. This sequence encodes CASSFTVSTEAFF. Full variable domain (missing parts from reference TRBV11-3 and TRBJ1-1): EAGVVQSPRYKIIEKKQPVAFWCNPISGHNTLYWYLQNLGQGPELLIRYENEEAVDDSQLPKDRFSAERLKGVDSTLKIQPAELGDSAVYLCASSFTVSTEAFFGQGTRLTVV.

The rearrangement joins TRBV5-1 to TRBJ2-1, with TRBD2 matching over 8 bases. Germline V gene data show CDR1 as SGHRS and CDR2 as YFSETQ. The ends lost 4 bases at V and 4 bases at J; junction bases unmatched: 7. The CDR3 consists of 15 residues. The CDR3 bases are TGCGCCAGCAGCCTAAGACTAGCGACTTACAATGAGCAGTTCTTC. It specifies CASSLRLATYNEQFF.